One sample yielded the 23 T cell receptor beta chains listed below, sequenced in a study of a mutant IDH1 vaccine in newly diagnosed glioma. No antigens are known for them. TCRdb's table, derived via immunoSEQ multiplex PCR, lists solely in-frame clones and lacks some. This table holds about 27,000 clones, approximately 79% found once. The time point: week 5, during vaccination. Vaccination used 300 ug of mutant IDH1 20-mer peptide per dose, with topical imiquimod. Sequenced here: PBMCs, sampled from a glioma patient whose treatment included an IDH1 peptide vaccine. All receptors derive from a man in his forties with glioma. Some clones in this sample may be carry-over from other donors' samples.

V usage is TRBV7-9 and J usage is TRBJ2-7; D remains ambiguous. Trimming took 5 bases from V and 6 from J, leaving 20 bases between them. This CDR3 spans 15 amino acids. Germline CDR1 SEHNR, CDR2 FQNEAQ (reference sequence). In DNA form, the CDR3 reads TGTGCCAGCAGCGGACCGGGCCCAAATACGGGCGAGCAGTACTTC. It codes for CASSGPGPNTGEQYF.

The chain recombines TRBV9 with TRBJ2-3, with 7 bases aligning to TRBD2. CDR1 and CDR2 from the germline V gene are SGDLS and YYNGEE. V was pared by 0 bases and J by 3 bases, with 4 bases of the junction left unmatched. The CDR3 sequence is 15 residues long. The CDR3 bases are TGTGCCAGCAGCGTAGTCAGCGGGGAGACAGATACGCAGTATTTT. This encodes CASSVVSGETDTQYF.

V and J are TRBV4-3 and TRBJ2-3; 7 bases are shared with TRBD2. Germline loops: CDR1 LGHNA, CDR2 YSLEER. Trimming at V came to 1 base and at J to 5 bases, leaving 6 bases not matched to a gene. This CDR3 spans 15 amino acids. The CDR3 DNA reads TGCGCCAGCAGCCAAGGTCGGGGGGACTTAGATACGCAGTATTTT. Protein: CASSQGRGDLDTQYF.

This clone was seen a single time. DNA for the CDR3: TGCGCCAGCAGCCTGGCGGGTGGGGGCACTGAAGCTTTCTTT. Protein product: CASSLAGGGTEAFF. The V call is TRBV5-1, the J call TRBJ1-1; possibly TRBD1 for D (5 bases). The length of the CDR3 is 14 residues. V was pared by 4 bases and J by 4 bases, with 14 bases between. Germline loops: CDR1 SGHRS, CDR2 YFSETQ.

V gene TRBV9 combines with J gene TRBJ2-2; the match to TRBD2 covers 8 bases. With 4 bases clipped from V and 0 bases from J, the junction kept 5 bases outside the gene matches. CDR1 is SGDLS and CDR2 is YYNGEE in the germline V gene. The CDR3 is 16 residues long. The chain's CDR3 is CASSRGGFSNTGELFF. The DNA of the CDR3 is TGTGCCAGCAGCCGGGGGGGGTTTTCGAACACCGGGGAGCTGTTTTTT.

This clone was seen only once. J is TRBJ1-2 and V is TRBV5-5; D may be TRBD1 (6 bases). The CDR3 covers 15 residues. V gave up 3 bases and J gave up 6 bases, with 18 bases separating them. CDR1 SGHKS and CDR2 YYEKEE come from the germline V gene (reference sequence). The CDR3 DNA follows: TGTGCCAGCAGCTGGGGGGCCTGGGGGGCCAATGGCTACACCTTC. Protein: CASSWGAWGANGYTF.

This clone was counted only a few times. V is TRBV5-1 and J is TRBJ1-1; D remains unclear. This CDR3 has 15 residues. The germline gives CDR1 SGHRS, CDR2 YFSETQ. With 0 bases removed from V and 5 bases from J, the gap between germline ends came to 14 bases. CDR3 coding DNA: TGCGCCAGCAGCTTGGAGGTGCGGGGAAGGACTGAAGCTTTCTTT. This encodes CASSLEVRGRTEAFF.

For this clone: One end of the junction fails to match germline, which may point to a read error. The chain links TRBV14 to TRBJ1-2; 7 bases line up with TRBD1. Germline lookup yields CDR1 SGHDN and CDR2 FVKESK. The CDR3 length is 13 residues. The CDR3 sequence is CASSLSRTGRDTF. The CDR3 coding sequence is TGTGCCAGCAGCCTCTCTAGGACAGGCAGAGACACCTTT.

The chain uses TRBV6-1 and TRBJ2-7; a weak D match, TRBD1 (6 bases). Trimming shortened V by 6 bases and J by 4 bases, and 10 bases separated the two germline ends. Germline V gene sequence: CDR1 MNHNS, CDR2 SASEGT. The CDR3 is made up of 12 amino acids. The CDR3 spells CASSTGLYEQYF. The CDR3 DNA sequence: TGTGCCAGCAGCACAGGGTTGTACGAGCAGTACTTC.

The chain has TRBV10-3 and TRBJ2-1, with 10 bases lining up with TRBD2. CDR3 length equals 14 residues. V gave up 10 bases and J gave up 6 bases; unmatched junction bases: 9. The germline gives CDR1 ENHRY, CDR2 SYGVKD. CDR3 residues: CATKFSGGTNEQFF. The CDR3 DNA reads as TGTGCCACCAAATTTAGCGGGGGGACCAATGAGCAGTTCTTC.

The CDR3 sequence: CASRPTGYTEAFF. CDR3 in DNA: TGTGCCAGCAGACCGACAGGGTACACTGAAGCTTTCTTT. The chain links TRBV6-5 to TRBJ1-1; the match to TRBD1 covers 7 bases. CDR3 size: 13 residues. V lost 6 bases to trimming and J lost 3 bases; unmatched junction nucleotides: 4. The germline V gene encodes CDR1 MNHEY and CDR2 SVGAGI.

V gene TRBV19 combines with J gene TRBJ2-7; 10 nucleotides align to TRBD1. The CDR3 extends over 15 amino acids. Germline CDR1 and CDR2: LNHDA and SQIVND (reference sequence). V was clipped by 6 bases and J by 0 bases; unmatched bases: 5. CDR3 sequence reads: CASSGRDRGSYEQYF. CDR3 nucleotide sequence: TGTGCCAGTAGCGGCCGGGACAGGGGCTCCTACGAGCAGTACTTC.

V usage is TRBV27 and J usage is TRBJ1-5; no clear D. This CDR3 spans 12 amino acids. Germline V gene sequence: CDR1 MNHEY, CDR2 SMNVEV (reference sequence). The V end lost 3 bases, the J end lost 6 bases, and 6 bases lay between the germline ends. The CDR3: CASSFPGQPQHF. CDR3 coding DNA: TGTGCCAGCAGTTTCCCTGGTCAGCCCCAGCATTTT.

The chain links TRBV30 to TRBJ1-5, with D maybe TRBD1 (5 bases). The CDR3 spans 13 residues. In germline, CDR1 is GTSNPN, CDR2 SVGIG (reference sequence). The V and J ends lost 5 bases and 7 bases respectively, with 15 bases between them. This CDR3 is CAWDSGVGQPQHF. CDR3 sequence (DNA): TGTGCCTGGGATTCGGGGGTTGGGCAGCCCCAGCATTTT. Variable domain in full (rest from reference TRBV30 and TRBJ1-5): SQTIHQWPATLVQPVGSPLSLECTVEGTSNPNLYWYRQAAGRGLQLLFYSVGIGQISSEVPQNLSASRPQDRQFILSSKKLLLSDSGFYLCAWDSGVGQPQHFGDGTRLSIL.

This clone appeared a single time. The chain uses TRBV6-1 and TRBJ2-7; 8 positions agree with TRBD2. The germline V gene encodes CDR1 MNHNS and CDR2 SASEGT. The trim removed 0 bases at V and 2 bases at J, leaving 6 bases unmatched. The CDR3 spans 16 residues. The CDR3 DNA reads as TGTGCCAGCAGTGAAGCGGCGCGGGGGGCCACCTACGAGCAGTACTTC. Residues: CASSEAARGATYEQYF.

This chain links TRBV2 with TRBJ2-7, with a weak D call TRBD1 (6 bases). The CDR3 is made up of 14 amino acids. V lost 3 bases and J 8 bases, leaving 17 bases between the germline ends. Germline CDR1 reads SNHLY; CDR2 reads FYNNEI. CDR3 nucleotides: TGTGCCAGCAGTGATGATCGACAGGACCTCAAGCAGTACTTC. This encodes CASSDDRQDLKQYF.

The V call is TRBV27, the J call TRBJ2-5; tentative D call: TRBD2 (5 bases). The V end was cut by 4 bases, the J end by 3 bases, with 9 bases between. Germline V CDR1 and CDR2: MNHEY, SMNVEV (reference sequence). This CDR3 comprises 13 residues. The CDR3 spells CASSWGSEETQYF. The CDR3 DNA sequence: TGTGCCAGCAGTTGGGGTAGCGAAGAGACCCAGTACTTC.

The V gene is TRBV13, the J gene TRBJ2-6, with 7 bases identical to TRBD2. Germline V gene lookup returns CDR1 PRHDT and CDR2 FYEKMQ (reference sequence). There are 16 residues in the CDR3. J was trimmed by 0 bases and V by 5 bases; bases with no gene match: 4. For the CDR3, the DNA is TGTGCCAGCAGCCTGGGAGGGACCTCTGGGGCCAACGTCCTGACTTTC. Its protein is CASSLGGTSGANVLTF.

This rearrangement joins TRBV4-2 to TRBJ2-1; TRBD2 agrees at 10 bases. J gave up 4 bases and V 4 bases, and 7 bases lay outside the gene matches. CDR3 length: 16 residues. Germline values: CDR1 LGHNA, CDR2 YNFKEQ. Here the CDR3 DNA reads TGTGCCAGCAGCCCCTACCTAGCGGGGGAATACAATGAGCAGTTCTTC. Its translation is CASSPYLAGEYNEQFF.

The V and J genes are TRBV2 and TRBJ1-2; D remains ambiguous. This CDR3 region has 13 residues. CDR1 SNHLY and CDR2 FYNNEI come from the germline V gene. V lost 4 bases and J 8 bases, leaving 14 bases between the germline ends. CDR3 DNA: TGTGCCAGCAGTGTACGGTTAACTATCGGCTACACCTTC. It yields the protein CASSVRLTIGYTF.

This sequence joins TRBV29-1 and TRBJ1-1; D gene uncertain. The V end was cut by 7 bases, the J end by 1 base, with 10 bases between. The CDR3 runs to 12 residues. Germline lookup yields CDR1 SQVTM and CDR2 ANQGSEA. The DNA of the CDR3 is TGCAGCGCTCGTCGAGGGAACACTGAAGCTTTCTTT. Translating it yields CSARRGNTEAFF.

V and J are TRBV28 and TRBJ1-5; possible D gene TRBD1, 6 bases. The V and J ends lost 3 bases and 6 bases respectively, with 18 bases between them. There are 16 residues in the CDR3. The germline gives CDR1 MDHEN, CDR2 SYDVKM. CDR3 DNA: TGTGCCAGCAGTTTTCGGGGGGGGGCACATCGTCAGCCCCAGCATTTT. Translated, it gives CASSFRGGAHRQPQHF. The complete variable domain, with remaining parts taken from reference TRBV28 and TRBJ1-5, reads DVKVTQSSRYLVKRTGEKVFLECVQDMDHENMFWYRQDPGLGLRLIYFSYDVKMKEKGDIPEGYSVSREKKERFSLILESASTNQTSMYLCASSFRGGAHRQPQHFGDGTRLSIL.

The chain recombines TRBV6-4 with TRBJ1-2; 9 bases are shared with TRBD1. CDR1 is MRHNA and CDR2 is SNTAGT in the germline V gene. V trimming: 4 bases; J trimming: 7 bases; junction bases outside the gene matches: 10. The CDR3 runs to 15 residues. The CDR3 nucleotides read TGTGCCAGCAGTGCCTTTGGGACAGGGCCTTCTGGCTACACCTTC. Its protein is CASSAFGTGPSGYTF.